The clone carrying this T cell receptor beta chain was picked up one time. This CDR3 comprises 17 residues. The germline V gene encodes CDR1 SGDLS and CDR2 YYNGEE. Between the trimmed V and J ends, which lost 4 bases and 1 base, there was a span of 17 bases. Assay: immunoSEQ multiplex PCR; the TCRdb copy retains only in-frame clones and omits some. This repertoire shows 70,000 to 95,000 clones, under 95% found once; its top ten account for 2.6%. This entry comes from a study of OX40 agonist ivuxolimab in advanced cancers. For the study at large: Intravenous ivuxolimab was administered to patients every 2 weeks at 0.01 to 10 mg/kg. People in dose escalation had one of these cancers: hepatocellular carcinoma, melanoma, renal cell or head and neck cancer.

The V gene is TRBV9, the J gene TRBJ2-2; the D is unclear. The TCR comes from an adult with an advanced solid tumor such as melanoma, head and neck, liver or kidney cancer. The sequencing used CD4+ or CD8+ T cells sorted from blood, collected in a trial of the OX40 agonist ivuxolimab. The CDR3 DNA sequence: TGTGCCAGCAGCCCACTCGGTATGCAGGTGAACACCGGGGAGCTGTTTTTT. Its protein is CASSPLGMQVNTGELFF.